This T cell receptor beta chain was identified in a study of cytomegalovirus exposure and HLA in healthy donors. Study-wide results and caveats: Altogether, some 160 TCR beta chains were recorded as cytomegalovirus-associated. Later on, a genetic analysis was performed. It linked a missense variant in DCLRE1C with V- and J-gene trimming of TCR beta. Reported results showed that the classifier diagnosed cytomegalovirus status with high specificity and sensitivity.

Points on this clone: Its antigen is undetermined.

The CDR3 has 13 residues. Trimming pared 6 bases from V and 2 bases from J, leaving 11 bases between. Germline CDR1 SEHNR, CDR2 FQNEAQ (reference sequence). The study ran its PCR with 60 Vbeta and 13 Jbeta primers. TCRdb's copy holds only in-frame clones and misses some; the assay was immunoSEQ multiplex PCR. The top ten clones hold 3% of a sample with 120,000 to 150,000 clones, around 84% of them seen once. The TCR originated in a man between 40 and 49 years old in good health and CMV-seropositive. The chain combines TRBV7-9 with TRBJ2-7; weak D call: TRBD1 (6 bases). Sequences were obtained from PBMCs. The CDR3 DNA follows: TGTGCCAGCAGGGACAGTCGGGCCTACGAGCAGTACTTC. Translating it yields CASRDSRAYEQYF.